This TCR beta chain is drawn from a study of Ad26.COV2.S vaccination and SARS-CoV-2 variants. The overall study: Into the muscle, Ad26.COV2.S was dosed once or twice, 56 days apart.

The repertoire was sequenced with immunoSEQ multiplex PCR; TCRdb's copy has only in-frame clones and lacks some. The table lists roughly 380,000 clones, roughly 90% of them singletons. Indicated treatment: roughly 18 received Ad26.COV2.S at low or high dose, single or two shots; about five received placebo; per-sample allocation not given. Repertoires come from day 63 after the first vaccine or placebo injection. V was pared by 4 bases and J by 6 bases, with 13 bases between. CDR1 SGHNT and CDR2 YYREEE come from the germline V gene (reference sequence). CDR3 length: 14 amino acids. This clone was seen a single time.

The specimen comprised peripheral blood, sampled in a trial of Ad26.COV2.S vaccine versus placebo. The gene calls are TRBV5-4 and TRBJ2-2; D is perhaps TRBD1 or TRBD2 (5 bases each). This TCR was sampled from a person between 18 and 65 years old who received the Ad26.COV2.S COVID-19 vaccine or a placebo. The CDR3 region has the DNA TGTGCCAGCAGCGTCGGGGCGGGTCCCGGGGAGCTGTTTTTT. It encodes CASSVGAGPGELFF.